This TCR beta chain was retrieved from a study of blood T cell repertoires in COVID-19. The overall study: Both acute and convalescent COVID-19 samples were obtained from the United States, Italy and Spain. The cDNA or gDNA used as material had been derived from T cells, B-cell-depleted T cells, or PBMCs.

Membership in each cohort depended on participant-reported clinical history. This clone was detected a few times. Per the study methods: By means of reference gene primer amplification, nucleated cell counts were estimated. Assay: immunoSEQ multiplex PCR; the TCRdb copy retains only in-frame clones and omits some. That table is the source of V, J and clone size, and D and trimming were worked out from the DNA. The sample carries about 350,000 clones, about 90% recorded once. This TCR was sampled from a woman aged 25 to 39 who had recovered from COVID-19. Sequencing was carried out using PBMCs or T cells enriched from blood (not recorded which).

CDR3 DNA: TGTGCCAGCAGCGTAGAGGCGGGGGGCTCGACCTACGAGCAGTACTTC. Its protein is CASSVEAGGSTYEQYF. The chain joins TRBV9 to TRBJ2-7; TRBD2 matches at 8 bases. V lost 0 bases to trimming and J lost 2 bases; unmatched junction nucleotides: 7. Germline V gene data show CDR1 as SGDLS and CDR2 as YYNGEE. The CDR3 is 16 amino acids.